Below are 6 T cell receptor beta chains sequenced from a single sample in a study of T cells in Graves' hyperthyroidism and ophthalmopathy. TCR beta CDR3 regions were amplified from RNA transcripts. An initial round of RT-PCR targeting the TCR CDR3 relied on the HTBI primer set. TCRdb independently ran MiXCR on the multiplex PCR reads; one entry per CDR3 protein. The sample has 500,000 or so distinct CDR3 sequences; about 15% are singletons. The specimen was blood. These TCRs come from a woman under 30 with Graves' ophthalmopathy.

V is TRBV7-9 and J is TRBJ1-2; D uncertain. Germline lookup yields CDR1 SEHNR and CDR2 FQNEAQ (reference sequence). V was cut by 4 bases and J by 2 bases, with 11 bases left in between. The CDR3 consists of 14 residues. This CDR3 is CASSSQGRNYGYTF. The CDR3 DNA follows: TGTGCCAGCAGCTCCCAAGGGAGGAACTATGGCTACACCTTC.

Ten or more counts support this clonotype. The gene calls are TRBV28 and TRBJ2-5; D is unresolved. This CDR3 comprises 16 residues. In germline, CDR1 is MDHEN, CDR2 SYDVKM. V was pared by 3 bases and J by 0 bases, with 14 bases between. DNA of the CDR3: TGTGCCAGCAGTTTCAGCTTAGAGGAGTACCAAGAGACCCAGTACTTC. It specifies CASSFSLEEYQETQYF.

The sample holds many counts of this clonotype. The CDR3 sequence: CASSNDRGSTGELFF. The CDR3 DNA is TGTGCCAGCAGCAACGACAGGGGGTCCACCGGGGAGCTGTTTTTT. This chain uses TRBV2 with TRBJ2-2; 9 bases fit TRBD1. The CDR3 spans 15 residues. V dropped 6 bases and J dropped 4; count of bases not matched to a gene: 6. Germline CDR1 SNHLY, CDR2 FYNNEI.

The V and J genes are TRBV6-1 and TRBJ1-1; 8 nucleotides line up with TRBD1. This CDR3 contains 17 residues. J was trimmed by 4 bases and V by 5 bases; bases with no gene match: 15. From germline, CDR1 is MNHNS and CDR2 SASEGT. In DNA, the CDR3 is TGTGCCAGCAGTCAAAGACCGGGACAGGACCGGGGCACTGAAGCTTTCTTT. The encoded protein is CASSQRPGQDRGTEAFF.

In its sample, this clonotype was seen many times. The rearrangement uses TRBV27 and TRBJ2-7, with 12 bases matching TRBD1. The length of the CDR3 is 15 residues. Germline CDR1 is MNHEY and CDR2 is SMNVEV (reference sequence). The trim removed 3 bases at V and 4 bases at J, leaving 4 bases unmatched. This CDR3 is CASSFTGQGAYEQYF. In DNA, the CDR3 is TGTGCCAGCAGTTTTACGGGACAGGGGGCTTACGAGCAGTACTTC.

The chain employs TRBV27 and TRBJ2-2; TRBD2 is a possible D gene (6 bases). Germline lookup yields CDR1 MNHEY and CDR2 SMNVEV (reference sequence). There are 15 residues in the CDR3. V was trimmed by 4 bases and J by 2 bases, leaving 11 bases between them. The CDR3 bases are TGTGCCAGCAGTTGGTCGGGGGACAACACCGGGGAGCTGTTTTTT. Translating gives CASSWSGDNTGELFF.